This TCR beta chain was retrieved from a study of T cell repertoires in cytomegalovirus infection. Each CDR3 protein gets one entry after TCRdb re-called the reads with MiXCR. The sample contains 310,000 or so distinct CDR3 sequences, roughly a quarter of which appear only once. With respect to this clonotype: Its target is not known.

V was trimmed by 3 bases and J by 7 bases, leaving 15 bases between them. There are 14 residues in the CDR3. CDR1 is MDHEN, CDR2 SYDVKM, per germline. Study conclusions and caveats: In two of eight donors, the top clonotype was HLA-C-restricted CMV-specific.

The receptor comes from a human donor in good health (CMV status not recorded). Some clones in this sample may be carry-over from other donors' samples. Sequencing was carried out using PBMCs. V and J are TRBV28 and TRBJ1-1; weak D call: TRBD1 (5 bases). The CDR3 region has the DNA TGTGCCAGCAGTTTTGGGGCAGGGCGGAGTGAAGCTTTCTTT. This translates into CASSFGAGRSEAFF.